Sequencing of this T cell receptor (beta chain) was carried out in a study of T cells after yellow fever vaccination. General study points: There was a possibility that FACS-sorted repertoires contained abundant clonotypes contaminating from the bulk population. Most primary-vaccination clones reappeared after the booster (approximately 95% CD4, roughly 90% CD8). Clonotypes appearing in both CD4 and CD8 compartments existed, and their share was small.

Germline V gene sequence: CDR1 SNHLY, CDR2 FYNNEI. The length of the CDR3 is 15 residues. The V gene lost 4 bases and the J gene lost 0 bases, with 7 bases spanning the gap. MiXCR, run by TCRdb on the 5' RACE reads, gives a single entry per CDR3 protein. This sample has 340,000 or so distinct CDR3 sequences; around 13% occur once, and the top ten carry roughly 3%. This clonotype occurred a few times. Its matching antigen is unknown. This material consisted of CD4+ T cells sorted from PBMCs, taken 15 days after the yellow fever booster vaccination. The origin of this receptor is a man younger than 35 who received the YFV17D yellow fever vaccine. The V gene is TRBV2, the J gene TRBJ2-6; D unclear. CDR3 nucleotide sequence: TGTGCCAGCAGTGTAGAAGCCTCTGGGGCCAACGTCCTGACTTTC. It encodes CASSVEASGANVLTF.